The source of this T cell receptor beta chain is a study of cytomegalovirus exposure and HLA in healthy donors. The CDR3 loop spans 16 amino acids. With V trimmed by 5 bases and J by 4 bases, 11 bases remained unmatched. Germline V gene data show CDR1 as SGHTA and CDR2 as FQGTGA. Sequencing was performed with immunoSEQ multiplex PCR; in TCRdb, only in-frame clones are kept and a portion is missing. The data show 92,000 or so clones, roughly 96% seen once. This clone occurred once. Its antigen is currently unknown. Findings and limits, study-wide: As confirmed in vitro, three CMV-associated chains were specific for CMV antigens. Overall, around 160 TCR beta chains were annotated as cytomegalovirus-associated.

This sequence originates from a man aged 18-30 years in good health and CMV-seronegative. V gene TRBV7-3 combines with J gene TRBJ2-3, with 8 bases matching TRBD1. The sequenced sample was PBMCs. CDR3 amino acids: CASSPLGPGGADTQYF. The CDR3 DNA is TGTGCCAGCAGCCCCCTGGGGCCAGGGGGCGCAGATACGCAGTATTTT.